The 31 T cell receptor beta chains below all came from one sample that was sequenced in a study of CXCR3-negative and CXCR3-positive naive CD8 T cells. The study made its TRB cDNA libraries by 5' RACE, adding UMI labels. TCRdb re-called the 5' RACE reads; every CDR3 protein appears as one record, without DNA. The table lists 130,000 to 150,000 distinct CDR3 sequences. Findings and limits, study-wide: Greater hydrophobicity was found in TRB CDR3s of CXCR3-positive naive cells than of CXCR3-negative naive cells.

Their recognized antigens are unknown. The specimen was naive CXCR3+ CD8+ T cells from blood. The subset denotes: CD45RO-CCR7+CD27+CD95- naive CD8+ T cells expressing CXCR3 (TNR3+). The receptors were sampled from a human donor in good health. Some clones in this sample may be carry-over from other donors' samples.

The chain employs TRBV20-1 and TRBJ1-1. The CDR3 extends over 12 amino acids. Germline values: CDR1 DFQATT, CDR2 SNEGSKA (reference sequence). The chain's CDR3 is CSARTGLNEAFF.

CDR3 in amino acids: CASSQDPISVEQYF. The chain recombines TRBV3-1 with TRBJ2-7. This CDR3 is built from 14 residues. Per germline, CDR1 LGHDT and CDR2 YNNKEL (reference sequence).

The CDR3 is CASSLLGGAEAFF. The chain has TRBV7-3 and TRBJ1-1; absent DNA, TCRdb's TRBD1 call cannot be checked. CDR1 is SGHTA, CDR2 FQGTGA, per germline. The CDR3 totals 13 residues.

The chain combines TRBV20-1 with TRBJ2-1; TCRdb's assignment of TRBD2 cannot be checked, as there is no DNA. The germline V gene encodes CDR1 DFQATT and CDR2 SNEGSKA (reference sequence). CDR3 length: 15 amino acids. CDR3 loop: CSAKLLAGSYNEQFF.

V usage is TRBV29-1 and J usage is TRBJ2-1; there is no DNA to check the TCRdb D call of TRBD2. The CDR3 is made up of 14 amino acids. CDR1 and CDR2 from the germline V gene are SQVTM and ANQGSEA. CDR3 in amino acids: CSVDPGTRNNEQFF.

The chain uses TRBV28 and TRBJ2-2; the TRBD1 assignment by TCRdb is unverifiable without DNA. The CDR3 consists of 15 residues. The germline CDR1 and CDR2 sequences are MDHEN and SYDVKM. CDR3 region: CASSLLDRDTGELFF.

The rearrangement joins TRBV12-3 or TRBV12-4 to TRBJ2-7; as DNA is missing, the TRBD1 call by TCRdb cannot be tested. This CDR3 is 14 amino acids long. The CDR3 region is CASSFTGGLGEQYF.

This chain links TRBV12-3 or TRBV12-4 with TRBJ1-1; the TCRdb D gene call, TRBD1, has no DNA to confirm it. There are 15 residues in the CDR3. CDR3 sequence reads: CASSISQGYWTEAFF.

The chain couples TRBV7-9 to TRBJ1-1; TCRdb's assignment of TRBD1 cannot be checked, as there is no DNA. This CDR3 has 16 amino acids. Germline V gene sequence: CDR1 SEHNR, CDR2 FQNEAQ (reference sequence). The CDR3 here is CASSPPGQGGNTEAFF. Full variable domain (rest looked up from reference TRBV7-9 and TRBJ1-1): DTGVSQNPRHKITKRGQNVTFRCDPISEHNRLYWYRQTLGQGPEFLTYFQNEAQLEKSRLLSDRFSAERPKGSFSTLEIQRTEQGDSAMYLCASSPPGQGGNTEAFFGQGTRLTVV.

This chain uses TRBV7-9 with TRBJ1-1; TCRdb's D call, TRBD1, is unchecked because there is no DNA. The CDR3 is 14 amino acids. CDR1 SEHNR and CDR2 FQNEAQ come from the germline V gene (reference sequence). This CDR3 reads CASSPPREWTEAFF.

The chain has TRBV7-6 and TRBJ2-1; absent DNA, TCRdb's TRBD2 call cannot be checked. Germline CDR1 reads SGHVS; CDR2 reads FNYEAQ. CDR3 length: 15 amino acids. The CDR3 here is CASSLNSGRRSEQFF.

The rearrangement uses TRBV10-3 and TRBJ2-5; TCRdb designates TRBD2, a call that cannot be tested without DNA. The V gene's germline CDR1 is ENHRY and CDR2 SYGVKD. This CDR3 is 14 amino acids long. CDR3 residues: CAIREAGSGETQYF.

The chain uses TRBV7-2 and TRBJ2-1; the D gene TCRdb calls, TRBD2, cannot be checked with no DNA. This CDR3 region has 16 residues. Germline CDR1 and CDR2: SGHTA and FQGNSA. CDR3 sequence: CASSLVVAGGYNEQFF.

The rearrangement uses TRBV29-1 and TRBJ2-3. There are 14 residues in the CDR3. The germline gives CDR1 SQVTM, CDR2 ANQGSEA. The chain's CDR3 is CSVEDGASTDTQYF.

This chain connects TRBV11-2 to TRBJ2-7; TCRdb selects TRBD2, and the lack of DNA leaves this call unchecked. Germline CDR1 and CDR2: SGHAT and FQNNGV. The CDR3 is 12 residues long. The CDR3 region is CASRGLIPEQYF.

The chain carries TRBV7-6 and TRBJ2-2; TCRdb proposes TRBD1, but this gene call is untestable without DNA. Germline CDR1 and CDR2: SGHVS and FNYEAQ. This CDR3 is built from 13 residues. This CDR3 reads CASSHDPAGELFF.

The chain carries TRBV7-2 and TRBJ2-3; lacking DNA, the TRBD1 call made by TCRdb goes unchecked. Germline lookup yields CDR1 SGHTA and CDR2 FQGNSA. CDR3 length equals 16 residues. The CDR3 region is CASSLGRGPSTDTQYF. Full variable domain (rest looked up from reference TRBV7-2 and TRBJ2-3): GAGVSQSPSNKVTEKGKDVELRCDPISGHTALYWYRQSLGQGLEFLIYFQGNSAPDKSGLPSDRFSAERTGGSVSTLTIQRTQQEDSAVYLCASSLGRGPSTDTQYFGPGTRLTVL.

The genes are TRBV7-6 and TRBJ1-6; the D gene TCRdb calls, TRBD1, cannot be checked with no DNA. The CDR3 runs 14 residues. Germline V gene data show CDR1 as SGHVS and CDR2 as FNYEAQ. The CDR3 here is CASSLSGVGSPLHF.

V is TRBV5-1 and J is TRBJ1-2. The CDR3 is 14 residues long. Germline CDR1 and CDR2: SGHRS and YFSETQ. The CDR3 here is CASSLDTTGYGYTF.

This chain uses TRBV7-2 with TRBJ2-7; there is no DNA to check the TCRdb D call of TRBD2. Germline V gene sequence: CDR1 SGHTA, CDR2 FQGNSA. The CDR3 covers 13 residues. The chain's CDR3 is CASSPGLPPEQYF.

This rearrangement joins TRBV7-2 to TRBJ2-3; TCRdb reports TRBD1, a call that lacks DNA to check it against. This CDR3 is built from 13 residues. Germline values: CDR1 SGHTA, CDR2 FQGNSA. The CDR3 loop is CASSSGIGNTQYF.

This chain uses TRBV5-1 with TRBJ2-3; TCRdb designates TRBD1, a call that cannot be tested without DNA. The CDR3 spans 14 residues. CDR1 is SGHRS and CDR2 is YFSETQ in the germline V gene. CDR3 in amino acids: CASSFGGATDTQYF.

This chain joins TRBV12-3 or TRBV12-4 and TRBJ1-5; TCRdb gives TRBD1 as the D gene, but with no DNA this cannot be confirmed. The CDR3 loop spans 16 amino acids. This CDR3 is CASSFGGRGINQPQHF.

This chain joins TRBV4-2 and TRBJ2-2; the D call from TCRdb, TRBD1, cannot be confirmed without DNA. The CDR3 is 16 amino acids. In germline, CDR1 is LGHNA, CDR2 YNFKEQ. CDR3 loop: CASRLGGRGFAGELFF.

The rearrangement uses TRBV6-6 and TRBJ1-1; TCRdb picks TRBD1, but there is no DNA to check that call. This CDR3 comprises 13 residues. Germline values: CDR1 MNHNY, CDR2 SVGAGI (reference sequence). CDR3 protein: CASSRDVNTEAFF.

The chain joins TRBV4-3 to TRBJ1-1; no DNA is available, so the TRBD1 call from TCRdb remains unchecked. This CDR3 has 14 amino acids. Germline values: CDR1 LGHNA, CDR2 YSLEER. The CDR3 sequence is CASSQDGPGTEAFF.

The chain combines TRBV13 with TRBJ2-6. Germline V gives CDR1 PRHDT, CDR2 FYEKMQ (reference sequence). The CDR3 has 21 residues. The CDR3 sequence: CASSLAPGWGSGSSGANVLTF.

V is TRBV15 and J is TRBJ2-1; TCRdb indicates TRBD1, and absent DNA this call remains unverified. The CDR3 spans 16 residues. Germline V CDR1 and CDR2: LNHNV, YYDKDF (reference sequence). CDR3 in amino acids: CATSRVGGASRNEQFF.

This chain connects TRBV11-1 to TRBJ1-1; the D call from TCRdb, TRBD1, cannot be confirmed without DNA. This CDR3 contains 17 residues. CDR1 is SGHAT and CDR2 is FQDESV in the germline V gene (reference sequence). This CDR3 reads CASSFRVGQLTNTEAFF.

This chain joins TRBV19 and TRBJ1-2; TCRdb names TRBD1, which stays unverified in the absence of DNA. Per germline, CDR1 LNHDA and CDR2 SQIVND (reference sequence). The CDR3 consists of 13 residues. The chain's CDR3 is CASSGGRGHGYTF.

V is TRBV4-3 and J is TRBJ1-3. The CDR3 is made up of 17 amino acids. The germline CDR1 and CDR2 sequences are LGHNA and YSLEER. Here the CDR3 reads CASSQALSLISGNTIYF.